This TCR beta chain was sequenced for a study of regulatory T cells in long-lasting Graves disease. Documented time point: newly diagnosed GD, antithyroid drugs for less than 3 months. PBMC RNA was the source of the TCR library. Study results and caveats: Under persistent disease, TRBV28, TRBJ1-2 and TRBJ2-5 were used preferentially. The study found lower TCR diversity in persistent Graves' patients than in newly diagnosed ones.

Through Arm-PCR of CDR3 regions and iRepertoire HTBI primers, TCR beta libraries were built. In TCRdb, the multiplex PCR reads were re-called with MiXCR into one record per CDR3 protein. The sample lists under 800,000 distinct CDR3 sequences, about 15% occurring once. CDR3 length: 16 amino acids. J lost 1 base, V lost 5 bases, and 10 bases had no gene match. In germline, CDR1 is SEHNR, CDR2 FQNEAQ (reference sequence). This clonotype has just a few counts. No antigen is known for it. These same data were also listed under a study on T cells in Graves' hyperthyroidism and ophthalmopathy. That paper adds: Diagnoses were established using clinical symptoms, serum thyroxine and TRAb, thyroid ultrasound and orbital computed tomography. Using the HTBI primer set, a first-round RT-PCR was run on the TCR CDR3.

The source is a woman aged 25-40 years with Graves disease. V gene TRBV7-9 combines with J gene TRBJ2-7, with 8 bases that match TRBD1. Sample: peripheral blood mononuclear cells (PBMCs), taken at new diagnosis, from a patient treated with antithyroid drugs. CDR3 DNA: TGTGCCAGCAGCCCCCGGCCGGACAGGGTTTCCTACGAGCAGTACTTC. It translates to CASSPRPDRVSYEQYF.